Below, one TCR beta chain is given with its context. The antigen is not known. Assay: immunoSEQ multiplex PCR; the TCRdb copy retains only in-frame clones and omits some. The repertoire has approximately 150,000 clones, 86% of them found once; the top ten carry approximately 2.4%. The data were obtained in a study of cytomegalovirus exposure and HLA in healthy donors. V was clipped by 3 bases and J by 6 bases, with 11 bases between them. Looked up from germline, CDR1 is MDHEN and CDR2 is SYDVKM. CDR3 length: 13 residues. Study observations and caveats: CMV antigen specificity was confirmed in vitro for a few CMV-associated chains. Reports showed the classifier diagnosing cytomegalovirus status with high specificity and sensitivity.

The sequence came from a young man in good health and CMV-seropositive. Sequencing was carried out using PBMCs. The chain links TRBV28 to TRBJ1-2; D might be TRBD1 (5 bases). Here the CDR3 DNA reads TGTGCCAGCAGTTTCGGACCGGGGGATGGCTACACCTTC. It codes for CASSFGPGDGYTF.